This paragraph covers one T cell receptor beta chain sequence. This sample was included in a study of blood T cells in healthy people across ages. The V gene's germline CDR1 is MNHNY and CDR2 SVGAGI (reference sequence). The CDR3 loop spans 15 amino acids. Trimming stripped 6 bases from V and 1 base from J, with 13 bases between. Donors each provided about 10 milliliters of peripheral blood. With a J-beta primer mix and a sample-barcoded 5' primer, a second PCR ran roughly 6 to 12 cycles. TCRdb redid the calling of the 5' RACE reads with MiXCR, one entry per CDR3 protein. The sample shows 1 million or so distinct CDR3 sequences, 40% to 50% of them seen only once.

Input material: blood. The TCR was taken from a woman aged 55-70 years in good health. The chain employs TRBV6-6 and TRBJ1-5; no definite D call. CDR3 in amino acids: CASSHGRGSNQPQHF. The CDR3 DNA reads TGTGCCAGCAGCCATGGGCGCGGAAGCAATCAGCCCCAGCATTTT.